Listed below are T cell receptor beta chains from one sample, sequenced in a study of T cells in localized non-small cell lung cancer. Clones were sequenced by immunoSEQ multiplex PCR, and TCRdb holds only the in-frame ones, with some missing. This table has some 35,000 clones, approximately 90% appearing once. This specimen was peripheral blood, taken before any cancer treatment. The receptors here all came from a female donor of 60 years or more with stage I lung adenocarcinoma. Each CDR3 is given with its conserved first and last residue.

TRBJ1-6	TRBV11-2	CASRGVGFYNSPLHF
TRBJ2-3	TRBV5-1	CASSLGSGAAGTQYF
TRBJ2-7	TRBV7-3	CASSYGTPGAYEQYF
TRBJ2-2	TRBV7-3	CASSFSGGRTGELFF
TRBJ1-1	TRBV10-2	CASNQGGRTEAFF
TRBJ2-1	TRBV5-1	CASRPNAGTSGGNEQFF
TRBJ1-4	TRBV5-1	CASSDSTMGEKLFF
TRBJ2-3	TRBV6-6	CASIERGGADTQYF
TRBJ1-2	TRBV4-1	CASTYAGAGYGYTF
TRBJ1-6	TRBV5-8	CASSLEGKRWSPLHF